This T cell receptor beta chain was recorded in a study of human T cells and chemical hapten exposure. Using its own MiXCR run on the RACE reads, TCRdb lists one record per CDR3 protein. Counted here are 99,000 or so distinct CDR3 sequences, around 35% occurring once; the ten biggest clones make up roughly 3%. Time point noted: patch test 3, about 24 weeks after DPC sensitization. Described treatment: therapeutic diphenylcyclopropenone sensitization with weekly scalp DPC. CDR1 LGHNA and CDR2 YSLEER come from the germline V gene. Trimming left V 0 bases short and J 3 bases short, with 11 bases between. The CDR3 extends over 15 amino acids.

The rearrangement uses TRBV4-3 and TRBJ2-5; perhaps D is TRBD1 or TRBD2 (6 bases each). The receptor was isolated from a man aged 35-49 years with alopecia areata. Some clones in this sample may be carry-over from other donors' samples. The sample consisted of whole blood, taken in connection with sensitization to the hapten diphenylcyclopropenone (DPC). CDR3 sequence: CASSQDRGLEETQYF. Here the CDR3 DNA reads TGCGCCAGCAGCCAAGATCGGGGGCTAGAAGAGACCCAGTACTTC.